A single sample gave rise to the 22 T cell receptor beta chains below, sequenced in a study of cytomegalovirus exposure and HLA in healthy donors (dated by TCRdb to about 2017). Library construction relied on the immunoSEQ multiplex PCR assay. For the multiplex PCR, a mixture combining 60 forward primers for TCR Vbeta segments and 13 reverse primers for TCR Jbeta segments was used. TCRdb obtained this table from immuneACCESS and retained in-frame rearrangements with V and J assigned. These tables miss some clones; where compared with another copy, unresolved V genes account for less than half of the shortfall, and the remainder is unexplained. The sample records fewer than 250,000 clones, about 82% of which are singletons. The ten largest clones take up 2.5% to 3% of the sample. What was sequenced was PBMCs. The receptor source for this set is a man aged 30 to 45 in good health and CMV-seronegative.

DNA of the CDR3: TGCAGCGTTGGCGGGTTGGTACGCACAGGGGGCTGGGACACCGGGGAGCTGTTTTTT. Protein: CSVGGLVRTGGWDTGELFF. The genes are TRBV29-1 and TRBJ2-2; the match to TRBD1 covers 9 bases. The CDR3 spans 19 residues. CDR1 is SQVTM, CDR2 ANQGSEA, per germline. V trimming: 4 bases; J trimming: 3 bases; junction bases outside the gene matches: 18.

V usage is TRBV2 and J usage is TRBJ2-1, with unresolved D. Germline CDR1 and CDR2: SNHLY and FYNNEI. V dropped 7 bases and J dropped 0 bases, with 10 bases sitting between them. This CDR3 contains 14 residues. CDR3 bases: TGTGCCAGCATGTACCCCAGCTCCTACAATGAGCAGTTCTTC. Its translation: CASMYPSSYNEQFF.

This chain links TRBV6-4 with TRBJ2-3; 11 nucleotides line up with TRBD2. J gave up 2 bases and V 5 bases, and 6 bases lay outside the gene matches. The CDR3 totals 16 residues. The germline CDR1 and CDR2 sequences are MRHNA and SNTAGT. This CDR3 is CASSRSSGGATDTQYF. CDR3 nucleotides: TGTGCCAGCAGTAGGAGTAGCGGGGGGGCCACAGATACGCAGTATTTT.

The chain is built from TRBV6-1 and TRBJ2-5; D may be TRBD1 (5 bases). The assigned J gene may be wrong: the sequence end matches TRBJ2-7 better. The CDR3 runs 12 residues. Germline assignment: CDR1 MNHNS and CDR2 SASEGT. In nucleotides, the CDR3 is TGTGCCAGCAGAGTTCAGGGCTACGAGCAGTACTTC. It specifies CASRVQGYEQYF.

This chain connects TRBV7-9 to TRBJ2-1; 7 bases line up with TRBD2. V shed 2 bases, J shed 5 bases, and the junction held 9 bases outside the gene matches. CDR1 and CDR2 (germline): SEHNR, FQNEAQ (reference sequence). The CDR3 has 16 amino acids. The CDR3 here is CASSLIVERGHNEQFF. The DNA of the CDR3 is TGTGCCAGCAGCTTAATAGTCGAGCGGGGACACAATGAGCAGTTCTTC.

The chain links TRBV27 to TRBJ2-7; 8 positions agree with TRBD1. Germline V lookup: CDR1 MNHEY, CDR2 SMNVEV (reference sequence). This CDR3 is 16 amino acids long. With V trimmed by 2 bases and J by 2 bases, 8 bases remained unmatched. In DNA form, the CDR3 reads TGTGCCAGCAGTTTAACGCCCGCAGGGGGCCCCTACGAGCAGTACTTC. Amino acid sequence: CASSLTPAGGPYEQYF.

The chain is built from TRBV10-3 and TRBJ2-5, with 8 bases fitting TRBD2. The V and J ends lost 2 bases and 5 bases, in that order; junction bases with no gene match: 13. Per the germline V gene, CDR1 is ENHRY and CDR2 is SYGVKD. The CDR3 has 17 amino acids. CDR3 amino acids: CAISEQTGGRFGETQYF. The CDR3 DNA is TGTGCCATCAGTGAGCAGACGGGGGGGCGCTTCGGGGAGACCCAGTACTTC.

The chain links TRBV7-8 to TRBJ2-3; 13 bases agree with TRBD2. The CDR3 loop spans 19 amino acids. The V gene's germline CDR1 is SGHVS and CDR2 FQNEAQ. J was trimmed by 5 bases and V by 4 bases; bases with no gene match: 15. CDR3 protein: CASSSRLAGGLNSGDTQYF. The CDR3 coding sequence is TGTGCCAGCAGCTCCAGACTAGCGGGGGGCTTAAACTCCGGAGATACGCAGTATTTT.

This rearrangement joins TRBV4-3 to TRBJ1-2; D may be TRBD1 (6 bases). Looked up from germline, CDR1 is LGHNA and CDR2 is YSLEER. CDR3 length: 14 amino acids. The germline V and J ends were trimmed by 0 bases and 8 bases, with 13 bases remaining between them. The CDR3 protein is CASSQDRGYKGYTF. The CDR3 nucleotides are TGCGCCAGCAGCCAAGACAGGGGTTACAAGGGCTACACCTTC.

The gene calls are TRBV5-1 and TRBJ2-1; 11 bases are a match to TRBD2. The CDR3 loop spans 16 amino acids. The germline gives CDR1 SGHRS, CDR2 YFSETQ. V shed 4 bases, J shed 6 bases, and the junction held 9 bases outside the gene matches. The CDR3 DNA reads as TGCGCCAGCAGCCGGAGGGGACTAGCGGAACCCAATGAGCAGTTCTTC. It encodes CASSRRGLAEPNEQFF.

This chain links TRBV11-2 with TRBJ2-7; D is possibly TRBD1 (6 bases). V lost 0 bases, J lost 3 bases, and 12 bases lay in between. This CDR3 comprises 15 residues. Germline lookup yields CDR1 SGHAT and CDR2 FQNNGV. CDR3 protein: CASSLEISGDYEQYF. In DNA, the CDR3 is TGTGCCAGCAGCTTAGAGATCTCAGGGGACTACGAGCAGTACTTC.

This chain joins TRBV28 and TRBJ1-4; D not certain. This CDR3 has 12 residues. The germline gives CDR1 MDHEN, CDR2 SYDVKM. V gave up 6 bases and J gave up 4 bases, with 6 bases separating them. CDR3 sequence reads: CASSPFNEKLFF. The CDR3 coding sequence is TGTGCCAGCAGCCCGTTTAATGAAAAACTGTTTTTT.

CDR3 sequence: CASSLDVTGTRGGEQFF. CDR3 bases: TGTGCCAGCAGCCTAGATGTTACCGGGACTAGGGGGGGTGAGCAGTTCTTC. The J gene is TRBJ2-1, the V gene TRBV7-2, with TRBD2 matching 8 bases. Germline V CDR1 and CDR2: SGHTA, FQGNSA. V shed 5 bases, J shed 9 bases, and the junction held 18 bases outside the gene matches. The CDR3 is 17 amino acids.

With regard to this clone: The sample carries other DNA sequences with the same CDR3. This chain joins TRBV5-5 and TRBJ1-2; 11 nucleotides line up with TRBD1. CDR3 length: 15 residues. Losses at the gene ends were 2 bases for V and 5 bases for J; bases not matched to a gene: 5. Looked up from germline, CDR1 is SGHKS and CDR2 is YYEKEE (reference sequence). For the CDR3, the DNA is TGTGCCAGCAGCTTAGGACAGGGGGCGAATTATGGCTACACCTTC. Protein sequence: CASSLGQGANYGYTF. The full variable domain, completed using reference TRBV5-5 and TRBJ1-2, is DAGVTQSPTHLIKTRGQQVTLRCSPISGHKSVSWYQQVLGQGPQFIFQYYEKEERGRGNFPDRFSARQFPNYSSELNVNALLLGDSALYLCASSLGQGANYGYTFGSGTRLTVV.

The chain is built from TRBV5-1 and TRBJ1-3; 8 bases map to TRBD1. The CDR3 runs to 16 residues. V trimming: 4 bases; J trimming: 0 bases; junction bases outside the gene matches: 6. Germline assignment: CDR1 SGHRS and CDR2 YFSETQ. The DNA for the CDR3 is TGCGCCAGCAGCCAGGGGGCACTGCGCTCTGGAAACACCATATATTTT. This sequence encodes CASSQGALRSGNTIYF.

The chain recombines TRBV21-1 with TRBJ2-1; the table calls TRBD2, which could not be checked here. TRBV21-1 is a known pseudogene. This CDR3 has 11 residues. The CDR3 protein is CASGQGREEFF. CDR3 sequence (DNA): TGTGCCAGCGGCCAGGGCAGGGAGGAGTTCTTC.

This chain uses TRBV19 with TRBJ1-2; no reliable D call. Germline V CDR1 and CDR2: LNHDA, SQIVND (reference sequence). CDR3 length: 13 residues. Trimming took off 6 bases at V and 1 base at J, with 9 bases between the two ends. As DNA, the CDR3 is TGTGCCAGTAGCCACGGGAGTAACTATGGCTACACCTTC. This encodes CASSHGSNYGYTF.

The chain combines TRBV7-9 with TRBJ1-1, with D tentatively TRBD1 (6 bases). Trimming left V 2 bases short and J 2 bases short, with 9 bases between. The CDR3 runs to 14 residues. Germline loops: CDR1 SEHNR, CDR2 FQNEAQ (reference sequence). The CDR3 loop is CASSLTGFNTEAFF. Written as DNA, the CDR3 is TGTGCCAGCAGCTTAACAGGGTTTAACACTGAAGCTTTCTTT.

The V and J genes are TRBV5-1 and TRBJ1-3; no clear D. The CDR3 contains 12 residues. The V gene's germline CDR1 is SGHRS and CDR2 YFSETQ. V lost 0 bases, J lost 13 bases, and 11 bases lay in between. The CDR3: CASSLGEGEIYF. For the CDR3, the DNA is TGCGCCAGCAGCTTGGGAGAGGGCGAGATATATTTT.

V is TRBV6-1 and J is TRBJ2-7, with 7 bases matching TRBD2. The CDR3 covers 15 residues. The junction had 4 bases not matched to a gene; V was cut back by 2 bases and J by 0 bases. CDR1 and CDR2 from the germline V gene are MNHNS and SASEGT. In DNA form, the CDR3 reads TGTGCCAGCAGTGAATACCGGGACTACTCCTACGAGCAGTACTTC. Amino acid sequence: CASSEYRDYSYEQYF.

The chain couples TRBV25-1 to TRBJ2-2, with 9 bases matching TRBD2. The CDR3 length is 14 residues. CDR1 and CDR2 (germline): MGHDK, SYGVNS. The V gene end was trimmed by 8 bases and the J gene end by 4 bases; junction bases not matched to a gene: 5. The CDR3 protein is CASGLAGSTGELFF. CDR3 DNA: TGTGCCAGCGGGCTAGCGGGGTCCACCGGGGAGCTGTTTTTT.

The rearrangement links TRBV5-1 to TRBJ1-2; no definite D call. CDR3 length equals 13 residues. Trimming cost V 1 base and J 3 bases, with 7 bases left between them. Germline V lookup: CDR1 SGHRS, CDR2 YFSETQ. The CDR3 spells CASSLTVDYGYTF. CDR3 DNA sequence: TGCGCCAGCAGCTTGACAGTTGACTATGGCTACACCTTC.